These T cell receptor beta chains were read from a single sample in a study of T cell responses to AZD1222 COVID-19 vaccine. The protocol was immunoSEQ multiplex PCR, while the TCRdb copy is restricted to in-frame clones and leaves out a portion. The sample has some 150,000 clones; 70% to 90% are singletons. The starting material was peripheral blood, obtained on day 0 of MenACWY control vaccination. These receptor sequences come from an adult in good health. Both conserved end residues are part of each CDR3. D genes are given only for firm matches. Size is omitted from some rows. Given values are once, few, many or a class for expanded clones.

D: -; V: TRBV3-1/TRBV3-2; J: TRBJ1-6; size: -; DNA: TGTGCCAGCAGCCAGGCCCTTAGTGGTTACGGACGATCAAATTCACCCCTCCACTTT; CDR3: CASSQALSGYGRSNSPLHF
D: -; V: TRBV19; J: TRBJ1-3; size: -; DNA: TGTGCCAGTAGACAAGGACAGTACTCTGGAAACACCATATATTTT; CDR3: CASRQGQYSGNTIYF
D: TRBD2; V: TRBV7-3; J: TRBJ2-1; size: few; DNA: TGTGCCAGCAGCTTAGGGGCGGGAGTTTCCAATGAGCAGTTCTTC; CDR3: CASSLGAGVSNEQFF
D: -; V: TRBV4-2; J: TRBJ1-5; size: -; DNA: TGTGCCAGCAGCCAAGGTCGGGGTTGGGATTCCCAATCTCATCAGCCCCAGCATTTT; CDR3: CASSQGRGWDSQSHQPQHF
D: -; V: TRBV19; J: TRBJ1-3; size: -; DNA: TGTGCCAGTAGTATAGATCTACTTTGGATAACCTCTGGAAACACCATATATTTT; CDR3: CASSIDLLWITSGNTIYF
D: -; V: TRBV5-1; J: TRBJ2-1; size: -; DNA: TGCGCCAGCAAGCGGCAGATGCCTTCCTACAATGAGCAGTTCTTC; CDR3: CASKRQMPSYNEQFF
D: -; V: TRBV9; J: TRBJ1-2; size: -; DNA: TGTGCCAGCAGCGTAGCTTCCAGGGTAACGTATGGCTACACCTTC; CDR3: CASSVASRVTYGYTF
D: TRBD1; V: TRBV7-6; J: TRBJ1-5; size: -; DNA: TGTGCCAGCAGCTTAGATGGGACAGGGGGCGCCAATCAGCCCCAGCATTTT; CDR3: CASSLDGTGGANQPQHF
D: -; V: TRBV28; J: TRBJ2-7; size: -; DNA: TGTGCCAGCAGTTTACAGCGCCCCCCCTACGAGCAGTACTTC; CDR3: CASSLQRPPYEQYF
D: TRBD1; V: TRBV12-3/TRBV12-4; J: TRBJ1-2; size: -; DNA: TGTGCCAGCACTGCAGGGGGAACCTATGGCTACACCTTC; CDR3: CASTAGGTYGYTF
D: -; V: TRBV7-8; J: TRBJ2-1; size: once; DNA: TGTGCCAGCAGCTATTACGGTCACAGGGTGGAGGGCAATGAGCAGTTCTTC; CDR3: CASSYYGHRVEGNEQFF
D: -; V: TRBV28; J: TRBJ1-6; size: -; DNA: TGTGCCAGCAGTTTAGAAGGGGCGGTCTATAATTCACCCCTCCACTTT; CDR3: CASSLEGAVYNSPLHF
D: -; V: TRBV27; J: TRBJ2-5; size: once; DNA: TGTGCCAGCAGGGGTGACCCCAGGGAGACCCAGTACTTC; CDR3: CASRGDPRETQYF
D: TRBD1; V: TRBV7-8; J: TRBJ1-1; size: few; DNA: TGTGCCAGCAGCCGGGACAGGGGAATATCTGAAGCTTTCTTT; CDR3: CASSRDRGISEAFF
D: -; V: TRBV7-2; J: TRBJ2-4; size: -; DNA: TGTGCCAGCAGCTTAGGACCGAACATTCAGTACTTC; CDR3: CASSLGPNIQYF
D: -; V: TRBV11-3; J: TRBJ2-2; size: -; DNA: TGTGCCAGCAGCCACGGAGGTTACACCGGGGAGCTGTTTTTT; CDR3: CASSHGGYTGELFF
D: -; V: TRBV5-6; J: TRBJ2-4; size: -; DNA: TGTGCCAGCACCATCCGGGGGGCCAAAAACATTCAGTACTTC; CDR3: CASTIRGAKNIQYF
D: -; V: TRBV19; J: TRBJ1-5; size: -; DNA: TGTGCCAGTAGTATATTGATTCAGACTAGCAATCAGCCCCAGCATTTT; CDR3: CASSILIQTSNQPQHF
D: TRBD2; V: TRBV27; J: TRBJ2-2; size: -; DNA: TGTGCCAGCAGTCTTTGGGACTACGGCGCCGGGGAGCTGTTTTTT; CDR3: CASSLWDYGAGELFF
D: -; V: TRBV6-1; J: TRBJ1-5; size: -; DNA: TGTGCCAGCAGTGAAACAGTGAATCAGCCCCAGCATTTT; CDR3: CASSETVNQPQHF
D: TRBD2; V: TRBV27; J: TRBJ2-2; size: -; DNA: TGTGCCAGCAGTTTCCTAGCGGGGGGAAACACCGGGGAGCTGTTTTTT; CDR3: CASSFLAGGNTGELFF
D: -; V: TRBV19; J: TRBJ2-1; size: -; DNA: TGTGCCAGTAGTCCCCCCCCACCCCGCGGGGATGAGCAGTTCTTC; CDR3: CASSPPPPRGDEQFF
D: -; V: TRBV6-6; J: TRBJ1-2; size: once; DNA: TGTGCCAGCAGGTCCGGGAACTATGGCTACACCTTC; CDR3: CASRSGNYGYTF
D: TRBD2; V: TRBV2; J: TRBJ2-2; size: -; DNA: TGTGCCAGTAAAACGAGACTAGCGGGAGCCGGGGAGCTGTTTTTT; CDR3: CASKTRLAGAGELFF
D: -; V: TRBV6-6; J: TRBJ2-5; size: -; DNA: TGTGCCAGCACCAATAAAGAGACCCAGTACTTC; CDR3: CASTNKETQYF
D: -; V: TRBV6-5; J: TRBJ2-3; size: once; DNA: TGTGCCAGCAGACCCGGGACACGTACAGATACGCAGTATTTT; CDR3: CASRPGTRTDTQYF
D: -; V: TRBV5-5; J: TRBJ1-5; size: -; DNA: TGTGCCAGCAGCTTCGGCACGGTCGATCAGCCCCAGCATTTT; CDR3: CASSFGTVDQPQHF
D: -; V: TRBV9; J: TRBJ2-7; size: -; DNA: TGTGCCAGCAGCGTAGGCCCGATCACCTACGAGCAGTACTTC; CDR3: CASSVGPITYEQYF
D: -; V: TRBV6-4; J: TRBJ1-2; size: -; DNA: TGTGCCAGCAGTGACTCGAGTCGATCAGACTATGGCTACACCTTC; CDR3: CASSDSSRSDYGYTF
D: TRBD2; V: TRBV11-2; J: TRBJ2-2; size: -; DNA: TGTGCCAGCAGGGGACTAGCGGGAGGGCCCGGGGAGCTGTTTTTT; CDR3: CASRGLAGGPGELFF
D: -; V: TRBV6-5; J: TRBJ1-5; size: -; DNA: TGTGCCAGCAGACCGGAGGCGTATAGCAATCAGCCCCAGCATTTT; CDR3: CASRPEAYSNQPQHF
D: -; V: TRBV6-2/TRBV6-3; J: TRBJ1-5; size: -; DNA: TGTGCCAGCAGTTCCCCAGGTAGCAATCAGCCCCAGCATTTT; CDR3: CASSSPGSNQPQHF
D: -; V: TRBV4-2; J: TRBJ2-1; size: -; DNA: TGTGCCAGCAGCCAAGTTGGCTCTTCCTACAATGAGCAGTTCTTC; CDR3: CASSQVGSSYNEQFF
D: -; V: TRBV18; J: TRBJ2-3; size: -; DNA: TGTGCCAGCTCGCCAAACACTAGCACAGATACGCAGTATTTT; CDR3: CASSPNTSTDTQYF
D: -; V: TRBV6-2/TRBV6-3; J: TRBJ1-5; size: -; DNA: TGTGCCAGCAGTTATTTGGGCTCGTTTAGCAATCAGCCCCAGCATTTT; CDR3: CASSYLGSFSNQPQHF
D: TRBD2; V: TRBV5-1; J: TRBJ2-5; size: -; DNA: TGCGCCAGCAGCTTGTCGGGAGGGCCGGAGACCCAGTACTTC; CDR3: CASSLSGGPETQYF
D: -; V: TRBV6-2/TRBV6-3; J: TRBJ1-2; size: -; DNA: TGTGCCAGCAGTGACAACATGGGGGGATCTGGCTACACCTTC; CDR3: CASSDNMGGSGYTF
D: -; V: TRBV24-1; J: TRBJ2-1; size: -; DNA: TGTGCCACCAGTGATTGGGGATTCAACAATGAGCAGTTCTTC; CDR3: CATSDWGFNNEQFF
D: -; V: TRBV6-5; J: TRBJ1-4; size: -; DNA: TGTGCCAGCAGCCGACTCCTTGACTCTAATGAAAAACTGTTTTTT; CDR3: CASSRLLDSNEKLFF
D: TRBD1; V: TRBV4-1; J: TRBJ1-2; size: -; DNA: TGCGCCAGCGCGTTCGGGGACAGTCTGGGCTACACCTTC; CDR3: CASAFGDSLGYTF
D: -; V: TRBV7-8; J: TRBJ1-3; size: few; DNA: TGTGCCAGCAGCTTAGTAACCGGAGGAAACACCATATATTTT; CDR3: CASSLVTGGNTIYF
D: -; V: TRBV5-4; J: TRBJ1-2; size: -; DNA: TGTGCCAGCAGCTTGGGCAGCAACTATGGCTACACCTTC; CDR3: CASSLGSNYGYTF
D: TRBD1; V: TRBV5-6; J: TRBJ2-2; size: -; DNA: TGTGCCAGCAGCGAATTGACAGGGTTGGCCGGGGAGCTGTTTTTT; CDR3: CASSELTGLAGELFF
D: -; V: TRBV18; J: TRBJ1-1; size: few; DNA: TGTGCCAGCTCACTGGGGGGAGACACTGAAGCTTTCTTT; CDR3: CASSLGGDTEAFF
D: -; V: TRBV27; J: TRBJ1-6; size: -; DNA: TGTGCCAGCAGTGGCCGACTGCGCTCCTATAATTCACCCCTCCACTTT; CDR3: CASSGRLRSYNSPLHF
D: TRBD1; V: TRBV19; J: TRBJ2-7; size: -; DNA: TGTGCCAGTAGCACCACGGGACAGGGGAGATACGAGCAGTACTTC; CDR3: CASSTTGQGRYEQYF
D: -; V: TRBV28; J: TRBJ2-2; size: -; DNA: TGTGCCAGCAGTTTATCGGTGGGCCTCGTTGCCGGGGAGCTGTTTTTT; CDR3: CASSLSVGLVAGELFF
D: TRBD2; V: TRBV5-5; J: TRBJ2-7; size: -; DNA: TGTGCCAGCAGCTGGGGACTAGCGGGAGCCTACGAGCAGTACTTC; CDR3: CASSWGLAGAYEQYF